This is a list of T cell receptor beta chains from one sample in a study of brain T cells in children with intractable seizures. Produced via immunoSEQ multiplex PCR; TCRdb's table is partial and in-frame only. The sample consists of about 80,000 clones, under 95% of them appearing once. Sample: peripheral blood, taken at surgery. The source is a girl aged 2-9 years with Rasmussen encephalitis and intractable seizures. Both conserved end residues are part of each CDR3. The order of the fields is D gene, clone size, J gene, V gene, CDR3 DNA, CDR3 protein. A D gene is named only where the DNA matches it firmly. The size entry is marked missing in some rows and otherwise reads once, few, many or a size class.

D: TRBD2; size: -; J: TRBJ2-7; V: TRBV5-6; DNA: TGTGCCAGCAGCTTGGAAACTAGCGGGAGGGCCAACAACTCCTACGAGCAGTACTTC; CDR3: CASSLETSGRANNSYEQYF
D: TRBD1; size: -; J: TRBJ1-1; V: TRBV24-1; DNA: TGTGCCACCAGGGCAGGGGGAAACACTGAAGCTTTCTTT; CDR3: CATRAGGNTEAFF
D: -; size: once; J: TRBJ1-4; V: TRBV7-2; DNA: TGTGCCAGCAGCTCCTGGACGGACTTTAATGAAAAACTGTTTTTT; CDR3: CASSSWTDFNEKLFF
D: TRBD1; size: -; J: TRBJ1-1; V: TRBV2; DNA: TGTGCCAGCAGGGAACTAAAGACAGGGTTCGCTGAAGCTTTCTTT; CDR3: CASRELKTGFAEAFF
D: TRBD1; size: -; J: TRBJ2-5; V: TRBV5-4; DNA: TGTGCCAGCAGCGTCGGGACAGTGCGAGAGACCCAGTACTTC; CDR3: CASSVGTVRETQYF
D: TRBD2; size: -; J: TRBJ2-7; V: TRBV10-2; DNA: TGCGCCAGCAGTGGGGGTAGCGGGAGGCTCCCATCCTACGAGCAGTACTTC; CDR3: CASSGGSGRLPSYEQYF
D: -; size: -; J: TRBJ1-4; V: TRBV15; DNA: TGTGCCACCAGCAGAGAAGTGGGAAATGAAAAACTGTTTTTT; CDR3: CATSREVGNEKLFF
D: TRBD2; size: -; J: TRBJ2-7; V: TRBV28; DNA: TGTGCCAGCAGCGGGACTAGCGGTGCCTACGAGCAGTACTTC; CDR3: CASSGTSGAYEQYF
D: -; size: -; J: TRBJ1-1; V: TRBV20-1; DNA: TGCAGTGCTAGTCGGGGGACCGGGAACACTGAAGCTTTCTTT; CDR3: CSASRGTGNTEAFF
D: TRBD1; size: -; J: TRBJ1-1; V: TRBV5-1; DNA: TGCGCCACCAGACAGGGGCGGGGGGACACTGAAGCTTTCTTT; CDR3: CATRQGRGDTEAFF
D: -; size: few; J: TRBJ1-5; V: TRBV25-1; DNA: TGTGCCAGCAGTTGGGGCGAGGGCTATAGCAATCAGCCCCAGCATTTT; CDR3: CASSWGEGYSNQPQHF
D: -; size: once; J: TRBJ1-1; V: TRBV27; DNA: TGTGCCAGCAGGTCACAGGGATCCGGCACTGAAGCTTTCTTT; CDR3: CASRSQGSGTEAFF
D: TRBD2; size: -; J: TRBJ2-5; V: TRBV9; DNA: TGTGCCAGCAGCCTTCCGAGCGGGAGTGGGGAGGAGACCCAGTACTTC; CDR3: CASSLPSGSGEETQYF
D: -; size: -; J: TRBJ2-1; V: TRBV5-7; DNA: TGTGCCAGCAGCTTGACATCTGATCTAGGGAATGAGCAGTTCTTC; CDR3: CASSLTSDLGNEQFF
D: -; size: -; J: TRBJ2-1; V: TRBV24-1; DNA: TGTGCCACCAGTGAGGGTAGCTCCTACAATGAGCAGTTCTTC; CDR3: CATSEGSSYNEQFF
D: TRBD1; size: -; J: TRBJ2-3; V: TRBV18; DNA: TGTGCCAGCTCACCTCAGACAGGGAGTAGCACAGATACGCAGTATTTT; CDR3: CASSPQTGSSTDTQYF
D: -; size: -; J: TRBJ2-7; V: TRBV9; DNA: TGTGCCAGCAGCGTAGCTACAGGAACCTACGAGCAGTACTTC; CDR3: CASSVATGTYEQYF
D: -; size: -; J: TRBJ2-3; V: TRBV28; DNA: TGTGCCAGCAGTTTAGGCGGGGTTCACACAGATACGCAGTATTTT; CDR3: CASSLGGVHTDTQYF
D: -; size: -; J: TRBJ1-3; V: TRBV2; DNA: TGTGCCAGCAGTCAATGGGGTACCGGAAACACCATATATTTT; CDR3: CASSQWGTGNTIYF
D: -; size: -; J: TRBJ2-1; V: TRBV9; DNA: TGTGCCAGCAGCATGAACAATGAGCAGTTCTTC; CDR3: CASSMNNEQFF
D: -; size: -; J: TRBJ2-2; V: TRBV6-5; DNA: TGTGCCAGCCGTCACCTCGGGGAGCTGTTTTTT; CDR3: CASRHLGELFF
D: -; size: -; J: TRBJ1-5; V: TRBV2; DNA: TGTGCCAGCAGCGGTGACGGGAATCAGCCCCAGCATTTT; CDR3: CASSGDGNQPQHF
D: -; size: -; J: TRBJ1-1; V: TRBV7-9; DNA: TGTGCCAGCAGCCCCCGACGGAACACTGAAGCTTTCTTT; CDR3: CASSPRRNTEAFF
D: -; size: once; J: TRBJ2-5; V: TRBV24-1; DNA: TGTGCCACCTCTGAGTTGTCCTCAAGCCAAGAGACCCAGTACTTC; CDR3: CATSELSSSQETQYF
D: TRBD1; size: -; J: TRBJ2-2; V: TRBV5-5; DNA: TGTGCCAGCACCGTGACAGGGGGCCCAACCGGGGAGCTGTTTTTT; CDR3: CASTVTGGPTGELFF
D: -; size: once; J: TRBJ2-3; V: TRBV5-5; DNA: TGTGCCAGCAGCTTGTACGCGCAGAGTATGATAGATACGCAGTATTTT; CDR3: CASSLYAQSMIDTQYF
D: TRBD2; size: -; J: TRBJ2-7; V: TRBV19; DNA: TGTGCCAGTAGTAGACGGCTAGCGGGGACCCTTAACTACGAGCAGTACTTC; CDR3: CASSRRLAGTLNYEQYF
D: TRBD1; size: -; J: TRBJ1-2; V: TRBV30; DNA: TGTGCCTGGAGGAGACAGGGCCCACTTGGCTACACCTTC; CDR3: CAWRRQGPLGYTF
D: -; size: few; J: TRBJ1-1; V: TRBV13; DNA: TGTGCCAGCAGCCAATTTGGCACTGAAGCTTTCTTT; CDR3: CASSQFGTEAFF
D: TRBD2; size: -; J: TRBJ2-5; V: TRBV28; DNA: TGTGCCAGCATCCCAACACAGACTAGCGTAGAGACCCAGTACTTC; CDR3: CASIPTQTSVETQYF
D: TRBD1; size: -; J: TRBJ1-1; V: TRBV7-8; DNA: TGTGCCAGCAGCTTGTTTCACCGGGACAGGGACACTGAAGCTTTCTTT; CDR3: CASSLFHRDRDTEAFF
D: -; size: -; J: TRBJ1-1; V: TRBV30; DNA: TGTGCCTGGCACAGGGCCCAAAAAGCTTTCTTT; CDR3: CAWHRAQKAFF
D: -; size: -; J: TRBJ1-1; V: TRBV28; DNA: TGTGCCAGCAGTCCGGCGGTGGGCACTGAAGCTTTCTTT; CDR3: CASSPAVGTEAFF
D: -; size: -; J: TRBJ2-7; V: TRBV10-2; DNA: TGCGCCAGCAGTGATGGGTTCGCGACCTACGAGCAGTACTTC; CDR3: CASSDGFATYEQYF
D: -; size: once; J: TRBJ1-4; V: TRBV18; DNA: TGTGCCAGCTCGCCGGGAACAGGGGAAAAACTGTTTTTT; CDR3: CASSPGTGEKLFF
D: -; size: -; J: TRBJ1-5; V: TRBV5-1; DNA: TGCGCCAGCAGCAAAGACGGTTATCAGCCCCAGCATTTT; CDR3: CASSKDGYQPQHF
D: -; size: -; J: TRBJ2-5; V: TRBV24-1; DNA: TGTGCCACCGCCCAGGAGCCGGAGACCCAGTACTTC; CDR3: CATAQEPETQYF
D: -; size: -; J: TRBJ2-3; V: TRBV7-2; DNA: TGTGCCAGCAGCTTAGAGGGGGGCCGAGGGCAGTATTTT; CDR3: CASSLEGGRGQYF
D: -; size: -; J: TRBJ2-7; V: TRBV6-5; DNA: TGTGCCAGCAGCCGCTCCGGGCTCTCCTACGAGCAGTACTTC; CDR3: CASSRSGLSYEQYF
D: -; size: -; J: TRBJ2-7; V: TRBV18; DNA: TGTGCCAGCTCACCTGGCCAGGGAAGGGGCGAGCAGTACTTC; CDR3: CASSPGQGRGEQYF
D: TRBD2; size: -; J: TRBJ2-7; V: TRBV7-2; DNA: TGTGCCAGCAGCCCCGGGGGGGGCCTGAATTACGAGCAGTACTTC; CDR3: CASSPGGGLNYEQYF
D: -; size: -; J: TRBJ1-2; V: TRBV5-6; DNA: TGTGCCAGCAGCCTTGTGGATCGACCTGGCTACACCTTC; CDR3: CASSLVDRPGYTF
D: -; size: once; J: TRBJ1-1; V: TRBV27; DNA: TGTGCCAGCAGAGATACAGTCGAAGCTTTCTTT; CDR3: CASRDTVEAFF
D: -; size: -; J: TRBJ1-1; V: TRBV13; DNA: TGTGCCAGCAGCTCTCGGAGGTGGCCCTTCACTGAAGCTTTCTTT; CDR3: CASSSRRWPFTEAFF
D: -; size: -; J: TRBJ1-6; V: TRBV6-1; DNA: TGTGCCAGCAGTGAAGGGGGGGGCCTAAATTCACCCCTCCACTTT; CDR3: CASSEGGGLNSPLHF
D: TRBD1; size: -; J: TRBJ1-3; V: TRBV13; DNA: TGTGCCAGCAGCTCTATAATCGACAGGGTAGACACCATATATTTT; CDR3: CASSSIIDRVDTIYF
D: TRBD2; size: -; J: TRBJ2-3; V: TRBV25-1; DNA: TGTGCCAGCAGCAAAATAGCGGGAGTGCGCACAGATACGCAGTATTTT; CDR3: CASSKIAGVRTDTQYF
D: -; size: -; J: TRBJ2-2; V: TRBV7-9; DNA: TGTGCCAGCAGCTTAAATGGTTTGAACACCGGGGAGCTGTTTTTT; CDR3: CASSLNGLNTGELFF
D: -; size: -; J: TRBJ1-1; V: TRBV11-2; DNA: TGTGCCAGCAGCTTAATAAAGAACACTGAAGCTTTCTTT; CDR3: CASSLIKNTEAFF
D: -; size: -; J: TRBJ1-1; V: TRBV7-8; DNA: TGTGCCAGCAGCCCCGGGAGGTTTTCGAACACTGAAGCTTTCTTT; CDR3: CASSPGRFSNTEAFF
D: -; size: -; J: TRBJ1-5; V: TRBV12-3/TRBV12-4; DNA: TGTGCCAGCAGTTATGGATTCGATCAGCCCCAGCATTTT; CDR3: CASSYGFDQPQHF
D: -; size: -; J: TRBJ2-3; V: TRBV11-1; DNA: TGTGCCAGCAGCTTAGTAAAAGATACGCAGTATTTT; CDR3: CASSLVKDTQYF
D: -; size: -; J: TRBJ1-6; V: TRBV30; DNA: TGTGCCTGGACCCCGGCGCCATATAATTCACCCCTCCACTTT; CDR3: CAWTPAPYNSPLHF
D: TRBD1; size: -; J: TRBJ1-2; V: TRBV3-1/TRBV3-2; DNA: TGTGCCAGCAGCAATCCAGGGGGCGGGAATGGCTACACCTTC; CDR3: CASSNPGGGNGYTF
D: -; size: -; J: TRBJ2-1; V: TRBV11-3; DNA: TGTGCCAGCAGCTCCCGGGTCTGGGAGGATGAGCAGTTCTTC; CDR3: CASSSRVWEDEQFF
D: -; size: -; J: TRBJ1-6; V: TRBV28; DNA: TGTGCCAGCAGTTTTTCAAGTCTCGATTCACCCCTCCACTTT; CDR3: CASSFSSLDSPLHF
D: TRBD2; size: -; J: TRBJ2-1; V: TRBV5-1; DNA: TGCGCCAGCAGCTTGGCCGGGACTAGCGGGAGAAGGAGTGAGCAGTTCTTC; CDR3: CASSLAGTSGRRSEQFF
D: -; size: -; J: TRBJ1-4; V: TRBV10-3; DNA: TGTGCCATCTCTTTTACTAATGAAAAACTGTTTTTT; CDR3: CAISFTNEKLFF